This TCR beta chain was found in a study of T cell changes during pregnancy in multiple sclerosis. Profiling relied on immunoSEQ multiplex PCR, and the TCRdb table lists in-frame clones only, not all of them. Found here are about 100,000 clones, 94% of them singletons; the top ten hold over 0.7%. The CDR3 length is 15 residues. Germline-derived CDR1 and CDR2 are SGHVS and FQNEAQ. V shed 1 base, J shed 4 bases, and the junction held 3 bases outside the gene matches. This chain links TRBV7-8 with TRBJ1-5; 8 bases agree with TRBD1. The clonotype comes from a female donor with multiple sclerosis, enrolled in a pregnancy study. Here the sequenced sample was peripheral blood, taken before pregnancy. CDR3 amino acids: CASSLVQGVNQPQHF. The CDR3, as DNA: TGTGCCAGCAGCTTAGTACAGGGGGTAAATCAGCCCCAGCATTTT.